This TCR beta chain appears in the sequencing data of a study of blood T cell repertoires in COVID-19. Background on the study: Spain, Italy and the United States supplied samples that represented acute and convalescent COVID-19.

Data came from immunoSEQ multiplex PCR; TCRdb stores just in-frame clones and leaves some out. Of about 190,000 clones in the sample, about 88% were seen once. Germline V gene sequence: CDR1 SEHNR, CDR2 FQNEAQ (reference sequence). This CDR3 comprises 12 residues. V shed 5 bases and J shed 12 bases, with 11 bases lying between them. The sequencing sample was made of peripheral blood. This sequence was found in a woman aged 25-40 years with active or convalescent COVID-19. This rearrangement joins TRBV7-9 to TRBJ1-6; D remains unclear. CDR3 in amino acids: CASSQPRLPLHF. The DNA for the CDR3 is TGTGCCAGCAGCCAGCCGCGGTTACCCCTCCACTTT.